This TCR beta chain was captured by sequencing in a study of shared clonotypes between healthy human individuals (dated by TCRdb to about 2020). Background for the entire study: The cohort comprised a couple of women and three men aged 18 to 49 years. For each donor, three plates each were used for CD4 naive and CD4 memory, two plates were used for CD8 naive, and one plate was used for CD8 memory. To estimate repertoire size and how much clonotype sharing occurs between individuals, the study deeply sequenced the blood TCR repertoires of roughly 5 healthy adults. To increase sequencing depth and limit assay-specific biases, different laboratories used diverse techniques to prepare libraries and sequence TCR repertoires. Leukapheresis yielded between about 0.85 and 10 billion PBMCs per donor.

A word on this clone: Its antigen target is currently unknown. No per-base quality is available; no much larger clone lies one base away.

Using the deep immunoSEQ assay, TCR CDR3 regions were amplified from genomic DNA by multiplex PCR. Genomic DNA extracted from each cell subset was distributed evenly over all wells of several immunoSEQ 96-well plates, and each plate served as one replicate. For sorted subsets, approximately 0.2 ug of genomic DNA, equivalent to roughly 33,000 T cell genomes, went into each replicate PCR. The purified libraries were quantified using a Qubit 3.0 fluorometer, sized with a Bioanalyzer 2100, and then quantified again using the KAPA Library Quantification kit. Each immunoSEQ 96-well plate was sequenced on its own single-read 150-cycle Illumina NextSeq 550 flow cell. The authors' pipeline ran thus. Because the immunoSEQ output held only junctional sequences and lacked quality scores, the filtering could not match the filtering applied to full-length reads. To assign V/J genes and CDR3, sequences were annotated using PyIR, a Python wrapper for IgBLAST v1.9, with IMGT germline references. Reads were removed for weak V/J assignments (E-value above 1e-6), missing CDR3, stop codons, out-of-frame junctions, or ambiguous translated residues. A V3J clonotype was defined by an identical inferred V gene, J gene, and CDR3 amino acid sequence. Percentage overlap between repertoires was computed as shared unique clonotypes divided by the size of the smaller repertoire. Richness of each repertoire was evaluated using RTK rarefaction, the Chao1 estimator, and Recon v2.1 estimates of unobserved clonotypes. For all TCRbeta clonotypes obtained by the gDNA method from several donors, generation probabilities were computed with OLGA. TCRdb retrieved this table from immuneACCESS and kept in-frame rearrangements only. Not all clones are present; in checked studies, unresolved V genes account for under half, and no reason is known for the remainder. The V and J calls and clone size come from that table; D and trimming were worked out from the DNA. In all, the sample holds about 680,000 clones, and around 73% of those were seen once. The ten largest clonotypes hold 1.5% to 2% of the sample.

Overall results and qualifications from the work: Naive subsets generally had larger estimated clonotype richness than memory subsets. Incomplete sequencing was indicated by rarefaction of sorted-subset datasets, despite the large sequencing depth. Only blood was sampled, and tissue TCR repertoires likely differ from those in blood. Pairwise subsampling led to the expectation that sequencing depth would affect the degree of clonotype sharing among donors. Because the study included a small number of donors, the genetic and exposure-history diversity represented was limited. Compared with non-shared clonotypes, clonotypes shared by all four sorted-subset donors had higher generation probabilities. About 5% of naive CD4, 3.5% of naive CD8, approximately 2.2% of memory CD4, and 0.35% to 0.5% of memory CD8 clonotypes were shared across a handful of donors.

The germline V gene (reference sequence) sets CDR1 to SEHNR and CDR2 to FQNEAQ. V lost 5 bases and J lost 1 base; the stretch between them is 8 bases long. From cysteine to phenylalanine, the CDR3 is 14 amino acids long. The read is trimmed to its CDR3 DNA, 42 bases read in frame from base 1. The donors were healthy, HIV-negative adults who had no recently reported acute infections or vaccinations. All donors were Caucasian adults living in Nashville, Tennessee, USA. CD4+ T cells were enriched by magnetic negative selection; naive cells were then positively selected on CD45RA, and the negative fraction formed the memory subset. Blood was obtained by leukapheresis, after which PBMCs were separated by Ficoll-Histopaque density gradient centrifugation and cryopreserved in liquid nitrogen vapor phase. Purity and quantity of every magnetically sorted T cell population were checked by analytical flow cytometry. Each sorted fraction had its genomic DNA isolated and then quantified by UV absorbance on a Nanodrop 2000c.

Rearrangement joined TRBV7-9 to TRBJ1-4; TRBD1 could be the D gene, as 6 bases match. The receptor was derived from a woman aged 25 to 45 in good health. Input material: memory CD4+ T cells sorted from blood. In light of the paper, this sample's cell subset or site label describes: CD45RA-negative fraction. In nucleotide form, the sequence is TGTGCCAGCAGCCGAGGGGGAACTAATGAAAAACTGTTTTTT. Translated, it gives CASSRGGTNEKLFF.